Sequencing of this T cell receptor beta chain was carried out in a study of cytomegalovirus exposure and HLA in healthy donors. Overall study findings and caveats: The study designated roughly 160 TCR beta chains cytomegalovirus-associated. In vitro testing confirmed three CMV-associated chains as specific for CMV antigens. The productive fraction for most TCR beta V segments was about 87% or about 30% in an earlier analysis.

The PCR made use of 60 Vbeta and 13 Jbeta primers. Assay used: immunoSEQ multiplex PCR; TCRdb lists only in-frame clones, some missing. The sample has tens of thousands of clones, about two thirds seen once. This CDR3 has 15 residues. The ends were cut back, 5 bases at V and 0 bases at J, with 11 bases in the middle. Germline V gene lookup returns CDR1 LNHDA and CDR2 SQIVND (reference sequence). This clone appeared a single time. The antigen is unknown. This TCR derives from a woman between 35 and 50 years old in good health and CMV-seropositive. V usage is TRBV19 and J usage is TRBJ2-1; D is ambiguous. The sequenced sample consisted of PBMCs. The CDR3 reads CASSPRIYSYNEQFF. The CDR3 bases are TGTGCCAGTAGTCCCAGAATATACTCCTACAATGAGCAGTTCTTC.